Below, 4 T cell receptor beta chains from the same sample are listed, as sequenced in a study of T-cell memory formation after mild COVID-19 (TCRdb year 2021). Receptor amplification or capture employed 5' RACE. Sequencing took place on an Illumina NovaSeq 6000. TCRdb cleaned the public reads at Q25 with fastp, built clones with MiXCR and kept in-frame beta chains. Entries are consolidated by CDR3 protein sequence, retaining the most common genes and DNA. Within this sample are roughly 300,000 distinct CDR3 sequences, with roughly an eighth of them counted one time only. The ten top clones hold about a fifth of the sample. The sequenced sample consisted of PBMCs or a T cell subset sorted from them (not recorded which). Receptors were obtained from a man younger than 30 who had mild COVID-19 (a few samples of this study predate the infection). The sample titles of this study are shuffled in the database, so cell type and time point are left out; the donor was told from shared clones.

The rearrangement links TRBV5-1 to TRBJ2-7, with 8 positions matching TRBD1. The germline V gene has CDR1 SGHRS and CDR2 YFSETQ. V lost 2 bases and J lost 2; bases outside the gene matches: 12. CDR3 size: 17 residues. CDR3 sequence: CASSFIGLQGGTYEQYF. In DNA, the CDR3 is TGCGCCAGCAGCTTCATAGGTTTACAGGGGGGTACCTACGAGCAGTACTTC.

This chain connects TRBV12-3 or TRBV12-4 to TRBJ1-6; 7 bases are a match to TRBD1. V was clipped by 5 bases and J by 9 bases; unmatched bases: 10. CDR3 length equals 15 residues. CDR3 DNA sequence: TGTGCCAGCAGTCCCCGGACAGGAGGGAGTTCACCCCTCCACTTT. This encodes CASSPRTGGSSPLHF.

In its sample, this clonotype was seen many times. The genes are TRBV5-1 and TRBJ1-1, with 7 nucleotides matching TRBD1. V was clipped by 3 bases and J by 3 bases; unmatched bases: 2. The CDR3 covers 13 residues. Germline loops: CDR1 SGHRS, CDR2 YFSETQ. CDR3 amino acids: CASSYTGDTEAFF. The CDR3 DNA reads TGCGCCAGCAGCTACACAGGGGACACTGAAGCTTTCTTT. The full variable domain, in which reference TRBV5-1 and TRBJ1-1 provide the parts outside the CDR3, is KAGVTQTPRYLIKTRGQQVTLSCSPISGHRSVSWYQQTPGQGLQFLFEYFSETQRNKGNFPGRFSGRQFSNSRSEMNVSTLELGDSALYLCASSYTGDTEAFFGQGTRLTVV.

This clonotype came up a few times. The V and J genes are TRBV3-1 and TRBJ2-1, with D perhaps TRBD2 (5 bases). The CDR3 covers 16 residues. The V end lost 3 bases, the J end lost 6 bases, and 18 bases lay between the germline ends. Germline CDR1 and CDR2: LGHDT and YNNKEL (reference sequence). CDR3: CASSHAAAGYLNEQFF. Written as DNA, the CDR3 is TGTGCCAGCAGCCATGCCGCGGCGGGCTACCTCAATGAGCAGTTCTTC.